This is a list of T cell receptor beta chains from one sample in a study of T cell repertoires in cytomegalovirus infection. MiXCR, run by TCRdb on the reads, gives a single entry per CDR3 protein. The data contain 600,000 to 800,000 distinct CDR3 sequences, roughly 24% of them singletons. Sequenced material: CD8+ T cells from PBMCs. These TCRs come from a human donor in good health (CMV status not recorded). Some clones in this sample may be carry-over from other donors' samples. Each CDR3 is given with its conserved first and last residue. The D gene is left open where the match is weak. Not all rows give a size; the values are once, few, many and, for expanded clones, a class.

>many|15|TRBD1|TRBJ1-3|TRBV7-9
CASSTRQGMGNTIYF
TGTGCCAGCAGCACCCGACAGGGTATGGGAAACACCATATATTTT
>many|13|NA|TRBJ1-3|TRBV7-9
CANPADSGNTIYF
TGTGCAAACCCGGCGGACTCTGGAAACACCATATATTTT
>many|11|NA|TRBJ2-5|TRBV6-2/TRBV6-3
CASSYLETQYF
TGTGCCAGCAGTTACTTGGAGACCCAGTACTTC
>NA|13|NA|TRBJ2-7|TRBV29-1
CSVEEEDNYEQYF
TGCAGCGTTGAAGAAGAGGACAACTACGAGCAGTACTTC
>few|17|TRBD1|TRBJ2-2|TRBV6-5
CASSYSAGTANTGELFF
TGTGCCAGCAGTTACTCTGCCGGGACAGCGAACACCGGGGAGCTGTTTTTT
>NA|15|NA|TRBJ2-5|TRBV7-9
CASSLGQTNQETQYF
TGTGCCAGCAGCCTAGGACAGACTAACCAAGAGACCCAGTACTTC
>NA|14|NA|TRBJ2-5|TRBV5-1
CASFPEGLGETQYF
TGCGCCAGCTTCCCCGAGGGGCTGGGGGAGACCCAGTACTTC
>NA|18|TRBD2|TRBJ2-1|TRBV28
CASSSPGGIDKWRGEQFF
TGTGCCAGCAGTTCCCCCGGGGGGATAGATAAATGGCGGGGTGAGCAGTTCTTC
>many|15|NA|TRBJ2-3|TRBV7-6
CASSLNRVRTDTQYF
TGTGCCAGCAGCTTAAACAGAGTTCGCACAGATACGCAGTATTTT
>NA|14|NA|TRBJ1-1|TRBV20-1
CSASPGQVNTEAFF
TGCAGTGCCTCGCCGGGACAAGTGAACACTGAAGCTTTCTTT
>NA|17|NA|TRBJ2-2|TRBV29-1
CSVEDFGGQGVTGELFF
TGCAGCGTTGAAGACTTCGGGGGGCAGGGGGTGACCGGGGAGCTGTTTTTT
>few|12|NA|TRBJ2-1|TRBV10-3
CAIATGKREQFF
TGTGCCATCGCAACAGGGAAGCGGGAGCAGTTCTTC
>many|12|NA|TRBJ2-5|TRBV12-3/TRBV12-4
CASSSKGETQYF
TGTGCCAGCAGTTCTAAGGGGGAGACCCAGTACTTC
>once|17|NA|TRBJ2-7|TRBV10-2
CASAGSSERPDFYEQYF
TGCGCCAGCGCCGGGTCCTCGGAACGGCCTGATTTCTACGAGCAGTACTTC
>few|20|NA|TRBJ2-6|TRBV29-1
CSVEDQRREGVSSGANVLTF
TGCAGCGTTGAAGATCAGCGACGCGAGGGAGTCTCCTCTGGGGCCAACGTCCTGACTTTC
>many|14|NA|TRBJ1-1|TRBV12-3/TRBV12-4
CASSLSGVGTEAFF
TGTGCCAGCAGTTTATCAGGGGTGGGCACTGAAGCTTTCTTT
>few|14|TRBD1|TRBJ1-5|TRBV27
CASSPDRAEQPQHF
TGTGCCAGCAGCCCGGACAGGGCCGAACAGCCCCAGCATTTT
>NA|11|NA|TRBJ2-1|TRBV6-1
CASQWGREQFF
TGTGCCAGCCAATGGGGCAGGGAGCAGTTCTTC
>NA|15|TRBD2|TRBJ2-7|TRBV20-1
CSASATSGGYYEQYF
TGCAGTGCTAGCGCCACTAGCGGGGGGTACTACGAGCAGTACTTC
>NA|15|TRBD1|TRBJ1-1|TRBV12-3/TRBV12-4
CASSSPPGGLTEAFF
TGTGCCAGCAGTTCCCCCCCAGGGGGCCTGACTGAAGCTTTCTTT
>NA|12|NA|TRBJ2-7|TRBV7-9
CASSHVPGEQYF
TGTGCCAGCAGCCATGTCCCAGGGGAGCAGTACTTC
>NA|15|NA|TRBJ2-7|TRBV4-1
CASSQPGQLTNEQYF
TGCGCCAGCAGCCAACCTGGACAGCTAACTAACGAGCAGTACTTC
>NA|13|TRBD2|TRBJ2-1|TRBV20-1
CSPWGGVDNEQFF
TGCAGTCCATGGGGGGGGGTAGACAATGAGCAGTTCTTC
>NA|14|NA|TRBJ1-5|TRBV7-2
CASSLAGRTQPQHF
TGTGCCAGCAGCTTAGCCGGAAGAACTCAGCCCCAGCATTTT
>many|16|NA|TRBJ2-7|TRBV4-1
CASSQVGSGTSYEQYF
TGCGCCAGCAGCCAAGTAGGAAGCGGCACATCCTACGAGCAGTACTTC
>NA|14|TRBD2|TRBJ2-7|TRBV20-1
CSARTSGFSYEQYF
TGCAGTGCTAGGACTAGCGGGTTTTCCTACGAGCAGTACTTC
>many|14|NA|TRBJ1-1|TRBV7-9
CAWGVGQPNTEAFF
TGTGCTTGGGGGGTGGGGCAGCCGAACACTGAAGCTTTCTTT
>few|14|NA|TRBJ2-5|TRBV28
CASSFGGASETQYF
TGTGCCAGCAGTTTTGGGGGAGCCTCCGAGACCCAGTACTTC
>few|14|NA|TRBJ2-1|TRBV6-6
CATRGGTSYNEQFF
TGTGCCACCAGGGGGGGAACCTCCTACAATGAGCAGTTCTTC
>NA|12|NA|TRBJ2-7|TRBV7-6
CASSARSYEQYF
TGTGCCAGCAGCGCCAGGTCCTACGAGCAGTACTTC
>many|14|TRBD2|TRBJ2-7|TRBV29-1
CSVELLADSYEQYF
TGCAGCGTTGAGTTGCTAGCGGATTCCTACGAGCAGTACTTC
>few|13|NA|TRBJ1-1|TRBV29-1
CSAAGWENTEAFF
TGCAGCGCCGCTGGGTGGGAGAACACTGAAGCTTTCTTT
>NA|17|TRBD1|TRBJ1-5|TRBV25-1
CASSADSGTEIYQPQHF
TGTGCCAGCAGTGCGGATTCCGGGACAGAAATCTATCAGCCCCAGCATTTT
>many|16|TRBD2|TRBJ2-3|TRBV7-9
CASSSIAGGQFDTQYF
TGTGCCAGCAGCTCAATAGCGGGGGGGCAATTCGATACGCAGTATTTT
>NA|13|NA|TRBJ2-2|TRBV14
CASSLFRGGELFF
TGTGCCAGCAGCCTCTTCCGGGGCGGGGAGCTGTTTTTT
>NA|17|TRBD1|TRBJ2-2|TRBV6-2/TRBV6-3
CASKNLRGREGPGELFF
TGTGCCAGCAAGAATCTCAGGGGGCGAGAGGGTCCCGGGGAGCTGTTTTTT